The rows below give T cell receptor beta chains drawn from one sample of a study of cytomegalovirus exposure and HLA in healthy donors. Profiling relied on immunoSEQ multiplex PCR, and the TCRdb table lists in-frame clones only, not all of them. This sample carries some 150,000 clones, with under 2.5% going to the ten biggest clones. Sequences were obtained from PBMCs. The receptors here all came from a woman aged 18-29 years in good health and CMV-seronegative. The CDR3 runs from the conserved cysteine through the conserved F or W. The order of the fields is J gene, D gene, V gene, CDR3 protein, CDR3 DNA. The D gene is left open where the match is weak.

j_gene: TRBJ1-1
d_gene: TRBD1
v_gene: TRBV4-2
CDR3aa: CASSRKPQGAITEAFF
CDR3nt: TGTGCCAGCAGCCGAAAACCTCAGGGGGCGATAACTGAAGCTTTCTTT

j_gene: TRBJ2-1
d_gene: -
v_gene: TRBV5-1
CDR3aa: CASSFDRPPYNEQFF
CDR3nt: TGCGCCAGCAGCTTCGACAGGCCCCCCTACAATGAGCAGTTCTTC

j_gene: TRBJ1-1
d_gene: -
v_gene: TRBV6-5
CDR3aa: CASSRGHSNTEAFF
CDR3nt: TGTGCCAGCAGCCGCGGACACTCCAACACTGAAGCTTTCTTT

j_gene: TRBJ2-1
d_gene: TRBD2
v_gene: TRBV18
CDR3aa: CASSPTSAAVNEQFF
CDR3nt: TGTGCCAGCTCACCGACTAGCGCCGCAGTAAATGAGCAGTTCTTC

j_gene: TRBJ1-5
d_gene: TRBD1
v_gene: TRBV6-5
CDR3aa: CASREQGRSLHF
CDR3nt: TGTGCCAGCAGGGAACAGGGGAGGTCCTTGCATTTT

j_gene: TRBJ2-3
d_gene: TRBD2
v_gene: TRBV7-2
CDR3aa: CASRPLAGLTDTQYF
CDR3nt: TGTGCCAGCAGACCTCTAGCGGGACTCACAGATACGCAGTATTTT

j_gene: TRBJ1-2
d_gene: TRBD1
v_gene: TRBV5-6
CDR3aa: CASSYTGTGGCF
CDR3nt: TGTGCCAGCAGCTATACCGGGACAGGGGGGTGCTTC

j_gene: TRBJ2-3
d_gene: TRBD2
v_gene: TRBV29-1
CDR3aa: CSVFASGGSTDTQYF
CDR3nt: TGCAGCGTTTTCGCTAGCGGGGGAAGCACAGATACGCAGTATTTT

j_gene: TRBJ1-5
d_gene: -
v_gene: TRBV30
CDR3aa: CAWSKQDLQPQHF
CDR3nt: TGTGCCTGGAGTAAACAGGACCTTCAGCCCCAGCATTTT

j_gene: TRBJ1-2
d_gene: TRBD1
v_gene: TRBV4-1
CDR3aa: CASSQAGTVWGYTF
CDR3nt: TGCGCCAGCAGCCAAGCCGGGACAGTCTGGGGCTACACCTTC

j_gene: TRBJ2-3
d_gene: TRBD2
v_gene: TRBV9
CDR3aa: CAGSHGLPTSGTSTDTQYF
CDR3nt: TGTGCCGGGTCACATGGTTTGCCTACTAGCGGGACTAGCACAGATACGCAGTATTTT

j_gene: TRBJ2-3
d_gene: -
v_gene: TRBV10-1
CDR3aa: CASSGRRVRGTDTQYF
CDR3nt: TGCGCCAGCAGTGGAAGGCGGGTAAGAGGCACAGATACGCAGTATTTT

j_gene: TRBJ2-7
d_gene: TRBD2
v_gene: TRBV9
CDR3aa: CASSSGTTSYEQYF
CDR3nt: TGTGCCAGCAGTAGCGGGACCACCTCCTACGAGCAGTACTTC

j_gene: TRBJ1-5
d_gene: -
v_gene: TRBV6-6
CDR3aa: CASSGAFGEGQPQHF
CDR3nt: TGTGCCAGCAGTGGCGCTTTCGGTGAGGGTCAGCCCCAGCATTTT

j_gene: TRBJ1-3
d_gene: -
v_gene: TRBV11-2
CDR3aa: CASSSRRQSRTGNTIYF
CDR3nt: TGTGCCAGCAGCTCGCGCCGACAGAGTCGAACTGGAAACACCATATATTTT

j_gene: TRBJ1-1
d_gene: -
v_gene: TRBV11-2
CDR3aa: CASSLSRNTEAFF
CDR3nt: TGTGCCAGCAGCTTAAGTAGGAACACTGAAGCTTTCTTT

j_gene: TRBJ1-1
d_gene: TRBD1
v_gene: TRBV12-5
CDR3aa: CASGFARTGRTEAFF
CDR3nt: TGTGCTAGTGGTTTCGCACGGACAGGGCGGACTGAAGCTTTCTTT

j_gene: TRBJ2-3
d_gene: TRBD1
v_gene: TRBV9
CDR3aa: CASSVEVGQGAQYF
CDR3nt: TGTGCCAGCAGCGTAGAGGTGGGACAGGGAGCGCAGTATTTT

j_gene: TRBJ1-3
d_gene: -
v_gene: TRBV27
CDR3aa: CASSSGGLGNTIYF
CDR3nt: TGTGCCAGCAGTTCGGGGGGACTTGGAAACACCATATATTTT

j_gene: TRBJ2-3
d_gene: TRBD2
v_gene: TRBV19
CDR3aa: CASSIVLASGYTDTQYF
CDR3nt: TGTGCCAGTAGTATAGTTCTGGCTAGCGGATACACAGATACGCAGTATTTT

j_gene: TRBJ2-7
d_gene: TRBD2
v_gene: TRBV5-1
CDR3aa: CASSRTSGEQYF
CDR3nt: TGCGCCAGCAGCCGGACTAGCGGCGAGCAGTACTTC

j_gene: TRBJ1-5
d_gene: -
v_gene: TRBV6-1
CDR3aa: CASKPGSSNQPQHF
CDR3nt: TGTGCCAGCAAACCGGGGAGTAGCAATCAGCCCCAGCATTTT